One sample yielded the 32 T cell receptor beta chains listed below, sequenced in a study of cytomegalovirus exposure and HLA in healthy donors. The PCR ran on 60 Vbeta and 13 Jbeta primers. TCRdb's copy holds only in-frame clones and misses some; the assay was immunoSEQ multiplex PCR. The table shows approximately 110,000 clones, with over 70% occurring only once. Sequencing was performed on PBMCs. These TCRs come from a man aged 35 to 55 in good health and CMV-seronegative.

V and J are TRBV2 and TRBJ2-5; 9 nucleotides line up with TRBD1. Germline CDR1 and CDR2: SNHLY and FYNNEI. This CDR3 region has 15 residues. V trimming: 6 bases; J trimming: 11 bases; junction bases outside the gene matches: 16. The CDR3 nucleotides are TGTGCCAGCAGACCTTCAGACAGGGGGGACATTGAGCAGTACTTC. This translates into CASRPSDRGDIEQYF.

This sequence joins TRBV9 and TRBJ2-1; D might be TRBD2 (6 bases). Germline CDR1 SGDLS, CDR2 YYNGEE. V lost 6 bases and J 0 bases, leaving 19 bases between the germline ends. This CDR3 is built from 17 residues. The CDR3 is CASNPADYESSYNEQFF. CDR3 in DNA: TGTGCCAGCAACCCGGCGGACTATGAGAGCTCCTACAATGAGCAGTTCTTC.

In nucleotides, the CDR3 is TGTGCTAGTGCTCTGGAGGCATCCATGGAAGCTTTCTTT. It codes for CASALEASMEAFF. This chain joins TRBV12-5 and TRBJ1-1; D not resolved. V was trimmed by 7 bases and J by 8 bases, leaving 17 bases between them. There are 13 residues in the CDR3. Germline lookup yields CDR1 LGHNT and CDR2 FRNRAP.

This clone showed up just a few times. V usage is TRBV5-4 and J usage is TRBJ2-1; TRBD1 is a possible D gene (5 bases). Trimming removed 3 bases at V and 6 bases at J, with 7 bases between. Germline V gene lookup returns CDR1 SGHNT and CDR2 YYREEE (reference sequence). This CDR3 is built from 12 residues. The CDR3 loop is CASSYDSNEQFF. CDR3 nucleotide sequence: TGTGCCAGCAGCTATGACAGCAATGAGCAGTTCTTC.

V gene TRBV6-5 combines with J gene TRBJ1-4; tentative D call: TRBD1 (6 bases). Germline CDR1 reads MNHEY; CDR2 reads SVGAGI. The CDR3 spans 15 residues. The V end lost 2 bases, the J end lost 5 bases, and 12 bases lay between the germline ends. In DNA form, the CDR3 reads TGTGCCAGCAGTTACGCCGGGACAATGAATGAAAAACTGTTTTTT. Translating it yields CASSYAGTMNEKLFF.

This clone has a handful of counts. Here the CDR3 reads CASSQRTSGHLTYNEQFF. For the CDR3, the DNA is TGTGCCAGCAGCCAACGGACTAGCGGGCACTTAACCTACAATGAGCAGTTCTTC. V gene TRBV14 combines with J gene TRBJ2-1; 11 nucleotides match TRBD2. V lost 2 bases to trimming and J lost 2 bases; unmatched junction nucleotides: 8. CDR1 and CDR2 from the germline V gene are SGHDN and FVKESK. This CDR3 comprises 18 residues.

The CDR3 region is CASSGGVLDRGQYF. CDR3 nucleotides: TGTGCCAGCAGTGGGGGGGTTTTGGACAGGGGGCAGTACTTC. J is TRBJ2-5 and V is TRBV6-1; 10 bases line up with TRBD1. CDR3 length: 14 residues. V shed 4 bases, J shed 11 bases, and the junction held 10 bases outside the gene matches. CDR1 and CDR2 from the germline V gene are MNHNS and SASEGT.

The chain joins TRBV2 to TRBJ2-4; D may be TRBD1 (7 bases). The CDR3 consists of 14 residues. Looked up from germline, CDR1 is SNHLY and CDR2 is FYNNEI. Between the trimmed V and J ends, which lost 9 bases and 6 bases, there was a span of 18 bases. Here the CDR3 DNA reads TGTGCCAGTTTGGGGAACAGGGGAGGAAACATTCAGTACTTC. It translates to CASLGNRGGNIQYF.

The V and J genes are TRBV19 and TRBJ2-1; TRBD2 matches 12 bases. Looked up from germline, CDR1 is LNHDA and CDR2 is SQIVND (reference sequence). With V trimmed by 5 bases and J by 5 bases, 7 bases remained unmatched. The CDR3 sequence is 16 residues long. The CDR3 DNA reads TGTGCCAGTAGTCCGTGGACTAGCGGGAAGGACAATGAGCAGTTCTTC. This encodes CASSPWTSGKDNEQFF.

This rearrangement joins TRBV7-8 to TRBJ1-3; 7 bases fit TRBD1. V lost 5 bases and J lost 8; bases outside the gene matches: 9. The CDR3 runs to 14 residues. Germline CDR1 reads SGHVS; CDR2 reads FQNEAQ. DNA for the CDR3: TGTGCCAGCAGCGAATGGACAGGAGGGGACACCATATATTTT. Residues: CASSEWTGGDTIYF. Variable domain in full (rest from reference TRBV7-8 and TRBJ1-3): GAGVSQSPRYKVAKRGQDVALRCDPISGHVSLFWYQQALGQGPEFLTYFQNEAQLDKSGLPSDRFFAERPEGSVSTLKIQRTQQEDSAVYLCASSEWTGGDTIYFGEGSWLTVV.

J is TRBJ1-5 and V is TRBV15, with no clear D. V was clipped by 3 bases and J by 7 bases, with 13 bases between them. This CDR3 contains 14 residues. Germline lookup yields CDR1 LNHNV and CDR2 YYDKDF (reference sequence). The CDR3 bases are TGTGCCACCAGCAGTTCTTGGGAGTTGCAGCCCCAGCATTTT. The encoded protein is CATSSSWELQPQHF. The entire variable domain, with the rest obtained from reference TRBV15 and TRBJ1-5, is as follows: DAMVIQNPRYQVTQFGKPVTLSCSQTLNHNVMYWYQQKSSQAPKLLFHYYDKDFNNEADTPDNFQSRRPNTSFCFLDIRSPGLGDTAMYLCATSSSWELQPQHFGDGTRLSIL.

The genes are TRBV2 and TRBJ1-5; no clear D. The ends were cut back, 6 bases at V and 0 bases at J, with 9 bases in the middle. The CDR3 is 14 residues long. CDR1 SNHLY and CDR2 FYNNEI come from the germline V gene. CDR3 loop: CASRADTSNQPQHF. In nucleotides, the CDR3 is TGTGCCAGCAGAGCCGACACTAGCAATCAGCCCCAGCATTTT.

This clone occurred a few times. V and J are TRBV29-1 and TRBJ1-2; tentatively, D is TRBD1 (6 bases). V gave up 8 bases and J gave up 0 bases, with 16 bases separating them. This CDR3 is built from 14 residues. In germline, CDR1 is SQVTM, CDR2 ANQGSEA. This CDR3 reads CSSYQGWANYGYTF. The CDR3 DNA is TGCAGCTCGTATCAGGGGTGGGCTAACTATGGCTACACCTTC.

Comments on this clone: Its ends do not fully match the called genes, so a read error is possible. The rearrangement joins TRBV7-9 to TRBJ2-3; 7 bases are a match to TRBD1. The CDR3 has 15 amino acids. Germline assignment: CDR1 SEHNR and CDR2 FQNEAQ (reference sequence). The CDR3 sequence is CSSSFRQGTTDTQYF. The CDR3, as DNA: TGTTCCAGCAGCTTTCGACAGGGAACAACAGATACGCAGTATTTT.

CDR3 sequence: CASRTTGTGGYTF. Here the CDR3 DNA reads TGTGCCAGTAGAACAACCGGGACAGGGGGCTACACCTTC. The chain is built from TRBV19 and TRBJ1-2, with 9 bases lining up with TRBD1. Unmatched junction bases numbered 7, after V lost 6 bases and J lost 8 bases. Germline assignment: CDR1 LNHDA and CDR2 SQIVND (reference sequence). The CDR3 length is 13 residues.

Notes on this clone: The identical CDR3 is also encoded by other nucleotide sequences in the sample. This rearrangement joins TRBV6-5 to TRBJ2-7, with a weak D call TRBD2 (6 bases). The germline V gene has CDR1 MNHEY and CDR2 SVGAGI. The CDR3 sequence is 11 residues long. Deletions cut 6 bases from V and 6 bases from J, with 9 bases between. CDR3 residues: CASSQGGEQYF. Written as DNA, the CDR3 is TGTGCCAGCAGCCAGGGAGGCGAGCAGTACTTC.

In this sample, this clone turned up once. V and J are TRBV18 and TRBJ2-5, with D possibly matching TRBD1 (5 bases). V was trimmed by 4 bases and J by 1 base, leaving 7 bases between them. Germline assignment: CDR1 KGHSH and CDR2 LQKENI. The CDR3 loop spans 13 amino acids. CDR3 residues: CASSQDTQETQYF. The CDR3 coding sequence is TGTGCCAGCTCACAGGACACCCAAGAGACCCAGTACTTC. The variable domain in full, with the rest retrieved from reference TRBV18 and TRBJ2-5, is NAGVMQNPRHLVRRRGQEARLRCSPMKGHSHVYWYRQLPEEGLKFMVYLQKENIIDESGMPKERFSAEFPKEGPSILRIQQVVRGDSAAYFCASSQDTQETQYFGPGTRLLVL.

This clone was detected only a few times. Here the CDR3 DNA reads TGTGCCAGCAGGACAGGGGGACAGCCCCAGCATTTT. Encoded protein: CASRTGGQPQHF. The gene calls are TRBV27 and TRBJ1-5; the match to TRBD1 covers 9 bases. CDR3 length: 12 amino acids. V trimming: 6 bases; J trimming: 7 bases; junction bases outside the gene matches: 1. CDR1 and CDR2 (germline): MNHEY, SMNVEV (reference sequence).

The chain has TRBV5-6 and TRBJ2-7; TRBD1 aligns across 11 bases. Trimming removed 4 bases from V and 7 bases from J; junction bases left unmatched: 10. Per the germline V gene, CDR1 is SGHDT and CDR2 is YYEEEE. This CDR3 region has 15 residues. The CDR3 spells CASSLPVDRGREQYF. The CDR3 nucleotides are TGTGCCAGCAGCCTACCCGTGGACAGGGGGCGTGAGCAGTACTTC.

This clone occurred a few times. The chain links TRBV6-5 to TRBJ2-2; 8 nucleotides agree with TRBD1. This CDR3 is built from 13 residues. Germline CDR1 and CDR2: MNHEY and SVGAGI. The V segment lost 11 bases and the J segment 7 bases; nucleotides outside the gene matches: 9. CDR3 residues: CAGGQGIDGELFF. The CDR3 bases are TGTGCCGGAGGACAGGGTATAGACGGGGAGCTGTTTTTT.

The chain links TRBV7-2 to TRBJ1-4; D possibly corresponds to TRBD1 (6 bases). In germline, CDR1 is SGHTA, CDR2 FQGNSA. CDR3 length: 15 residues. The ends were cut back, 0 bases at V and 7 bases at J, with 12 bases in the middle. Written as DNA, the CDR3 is TGTGCCAGCAGCTTAGCGGGGGGGCGTCGTGAAAAACTGTTTTTT. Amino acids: CASSLAGGRREKLFF.

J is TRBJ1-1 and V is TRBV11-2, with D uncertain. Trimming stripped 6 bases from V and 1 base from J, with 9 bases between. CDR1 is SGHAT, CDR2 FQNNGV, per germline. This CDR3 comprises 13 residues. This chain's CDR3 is CASRPDSNTEAFF. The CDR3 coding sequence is TGTGCCAGCAGACCGGACTCGAACACTGAAGCTTTCTTT. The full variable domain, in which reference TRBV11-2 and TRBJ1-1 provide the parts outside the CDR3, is EAGVAQSPRYKIIEKRQSVAFWCNPISGHATLYWYQQILGQGPKLLIQFQNNGVVDDSQLPKDRFSAERLKGVDSTLKIQPAKLEDSAVYLCASRPDSNTEAFFGQGTRLTVV.

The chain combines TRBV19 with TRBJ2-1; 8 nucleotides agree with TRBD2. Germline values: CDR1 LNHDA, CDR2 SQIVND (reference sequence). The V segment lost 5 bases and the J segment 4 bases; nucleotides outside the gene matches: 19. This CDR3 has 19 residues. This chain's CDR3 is CASSSWDGEVAGIYNEQFF. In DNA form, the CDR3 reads TGTGCCAGTAGTTCCTGGGACGGGGAAGTAGCGGGAATTTACAATGAGCAGTTCTTC.

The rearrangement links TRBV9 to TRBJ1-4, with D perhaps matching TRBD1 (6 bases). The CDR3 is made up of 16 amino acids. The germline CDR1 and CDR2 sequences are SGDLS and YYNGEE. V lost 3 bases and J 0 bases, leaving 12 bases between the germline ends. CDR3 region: CASSATGTPTNEKLFF. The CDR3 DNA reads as TGTGCCAGCAGCGCGACCGGGACACCAACTAATGAAAAACTGTTTTTT.

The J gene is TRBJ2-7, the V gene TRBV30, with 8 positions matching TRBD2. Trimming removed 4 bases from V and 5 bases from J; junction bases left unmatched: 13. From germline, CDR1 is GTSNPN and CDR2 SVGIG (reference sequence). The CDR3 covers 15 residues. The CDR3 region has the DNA TGTGCCTGGACCCCAAAAGGAGCGGGAGTCGACGAGCAGTACTTC. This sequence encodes CAWTPKGAGVDEQYF.

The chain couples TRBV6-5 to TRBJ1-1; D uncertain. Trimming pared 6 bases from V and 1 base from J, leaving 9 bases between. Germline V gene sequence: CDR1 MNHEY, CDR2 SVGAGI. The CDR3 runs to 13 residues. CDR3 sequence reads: CASRPQANTEAFF. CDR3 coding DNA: TGTGCCAGCAGGCCGCAGGCGAACACTGAAGCTTTCTTT.

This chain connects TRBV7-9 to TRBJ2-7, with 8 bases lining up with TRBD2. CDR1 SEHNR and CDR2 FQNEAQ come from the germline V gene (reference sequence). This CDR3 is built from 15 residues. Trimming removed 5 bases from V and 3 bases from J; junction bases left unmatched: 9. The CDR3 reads CASSPNLGRGYEQYF. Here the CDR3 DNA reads TGTGCCAGCAGCCCGAACCTCGGGAGGGGCTACGAGCAGTACTTC.

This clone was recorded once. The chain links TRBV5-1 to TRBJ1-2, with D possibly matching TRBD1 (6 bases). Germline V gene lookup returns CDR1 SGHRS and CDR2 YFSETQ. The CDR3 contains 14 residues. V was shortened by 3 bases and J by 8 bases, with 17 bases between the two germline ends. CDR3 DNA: TGCGCCAGCAGCTCTGAAGGGGGTCCCGGCGGCTACACCTTC. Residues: CASSSEGGPGGYTF.

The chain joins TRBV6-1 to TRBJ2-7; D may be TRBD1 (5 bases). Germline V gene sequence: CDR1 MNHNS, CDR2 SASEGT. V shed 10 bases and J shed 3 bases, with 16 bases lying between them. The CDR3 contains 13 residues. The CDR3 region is CATGRPGIYEQYF. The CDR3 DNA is TGTGCCACCGGCCGGCCAGGGATCTACGAGCAGTACTTC.

The CDR3 DNA reads as TGCGCCAGCAAGGTTTGGGCTAGCGGGAGTGGAGAGCAGTACTTC. Encoded protein: CASKVWASGSGEQYF. V is TRBV10-2 and J is TRBJ2-7; 10 bases are shared with TRBD2. Trimming took 7 bases from V and 7 from J; bases not matched to a gene: 13. The CDR3 has 15 amino acids. CDR1 is WSHSY and CDR2 is SAAADI in the germline V gene.

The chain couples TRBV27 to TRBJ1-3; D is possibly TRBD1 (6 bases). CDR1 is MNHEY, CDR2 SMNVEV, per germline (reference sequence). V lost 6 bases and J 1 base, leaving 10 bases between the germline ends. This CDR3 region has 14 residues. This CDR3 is CASRRTGSGNTIYF. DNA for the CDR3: TGTGCCAGCAGACGTACAGGGTCTGGAAACACCATATATTTT.

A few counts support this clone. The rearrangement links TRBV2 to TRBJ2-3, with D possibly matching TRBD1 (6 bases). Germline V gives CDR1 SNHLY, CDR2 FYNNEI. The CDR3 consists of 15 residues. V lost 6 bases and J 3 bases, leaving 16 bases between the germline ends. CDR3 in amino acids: CASRTGTRGTDTQYF. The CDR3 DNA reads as TGTGCCAGCAGAACCGGGACACGAGGTACAGATACGCAGTATTTT.